This TCR beta chain was captured by sequencing in a study of early T cells in non-severe SARS-CoV-2 infection (dated by TCRdb to about 2021). Looking at the study overall: Because TCR sequencing was done on bulk RNA from unsorted whole blood, the alpha and beta chains could not be paired.

General study outcomes and caveats: VDJdb matching was skewed toward anti-spike CD8 responses, so virus-specific expansions were likely underestimated and private and CD4 specificities were missed.

The library was produced with 5' RACE. Sequencing took place on a NextSeq 500. In the TCR library protocol, unique molecular identifiers were attached to individual cDNA molecules to correct for PCR bias and sequencing error. Both TCR alpha and beta chains were sequenced, and tight co-correlation was observed between alpha and beta sequence abundances in each sample. As for how the authors treated the data: Decombinator V4 was used to perform V gene, J gene and CDR3 annotation of TCR sequences. TCRs were defined as expanded if a significant change between any two time points was detected under a Poisson model with p below 0.0001. TCR abundances were normalised to the total number of TCRs sequenced per sample and were expressed as counts per million. MAIT TCRs were defined by TRAV1-2 paired with TRAJ12, TRAJ20 or TRAJ33, and iNKT TCRs by TRAV10 paired with TRAJ18. A search of VDJdb, accessed on 1 November 2021, was run for TCRs annotated to CMV, EBV and SARS-CoV-2, with TCRs annotated for multiple antigens excluded. The raw public reads went through TCRdb reprocessing: fastp at Q25, MiXCR clone calling, in-frame beta chains kept. Identical CDR3 proteins give one entry, which carries the most common genes and DNA. TCRdb's processing, not the authors' own work, is the source of the V and J calls. In all, the sample holds tens of thousands of distinct CDR3 sequences, and about 4.5% of those were seen once. Approximately 5.4% of the sample belongs to the ten largest clones.

CDR1 SGHTA and CDR2 FQGNSA were looked up in the germline V gene. The CDR3 runs 13 amino acids, cysteine and phenylalanine included. The entry retains the CDR3 DNA only, 39 bases that are in frame from base 1. V is shortened by 4 bases, J by 5 bases, and the region joining them spans 8 bases. The table lists this clonotype with many counts. The antigen this receptor binds is unknown. No base-level quality is on record; no much larger clone is a single base apart. A case-control design nested within a healthcare worker cohort in London, UK, was used, with weekly nasopharyngeal swab PCR tests and blood sampling performed. Healthcare workers were enrolled in the week of the UK lockdown, from 23 to 31 March 2020, and were followed every week for up to roughly 16 weeks.

Sequencing used whole blood, obtained at baseline. The receptor chain draws on TRBV7-2 and TRBJ2-2; a tentative D call is TRBD1 (5 bases match). This receptor was taken from an adult who was a healthcare worker with PCR-confirmed SARS-CoV-2 infection or an uninfected control (not recorded which). This receptor carries the CDR3 CASSWGLTGELFF. In nucleotide form, the sequence is TGTGCCAGCAGCTGGGGCCTAACCGGGGAGCTGTTTTTT.